What follows are 24 T cell receptor beta chains derived from one specimen sequenced in a study of blood T cell repertoires in COVID-19 (dated by TCRdb to about 2020). Preparation of the library involved the immunoSEQ multiplex PCR assay. This is the immuneACCESS table as TCRdb keeps it, with only in-frame sequences that have V and J called. A part of the clones is gone; compared with another copy, unresolved V genes explain less than half, and the rest is unexplained. This sample holds some 300,000 clones; 90% were observed only once. The ten largest clones represent approximately 4.5% of the sample. Sequenced sample: PBMCs or T cells enriched from blood (not recorded which). The receptor set was obtained from a woman aged 18-29 years with acute COVID-19.

The rearrangement joins TRBV6-5 to TRBJ2-2; D is possibly TRBD2 (6 bases). The CDR3 is 14 residues long. Germline CDR1 reads MNHEY; CDR2 reads SVGAGI. The V end was cut by 6 bases, the J end by 5 bases, with 13 bases between. CDR3 sequence (DNA): TGTGCCAGCAGCGCGGAGGGATGGACCGGGGAGCTGTTTTTT. As protein: CASSAEGWTGELFF.

This chain joins TRBV30 and TRBJ2-1, with D perhaps TRBD2 (7 bases). The CDR3 consists of 12 residues. The ends were cut back, 3 bases at V and 9 bases at J, with 12 bases in the middle. The germline CDR1 and CDR2 sequences are GTSNPN and SVGIG (reference sequence). The CDR3 sequence: CAWRDSGVEQFF. CDR3 nucleotide sequence: TGTGCCTGGAGGGACAGCGGGGTTGAGCAGTTCTTC.

The chain is built from TRBV11-3 and TRBJ2-7, with TRBD1 identical over 8 bases. Germline CDR1 and CDR2: SGHNT and YENEEA. The V gene end was trimmed by 1 base and the J gene end by 6 bases; junction bases not matched to a gene: 5. The CDR3 is 14 amino acids. The CDR3 DNA reads as TGTGCCAGCAGCTTAGCATTGGACAGGGTCGAGCAGTACTTC. It translates to CASSLALDRVEQYF.

The V call is TRBV5-5, the J call TRBJ1-4, with 7 bases matching TRBD1. The germline V gene has CDR1 SGHKS and CDR2 YYEKEE (reference sequence). Trimming removed 4 bases from V and 7 bases from J; junction bases left unmatched: 19. CDR3 length: 18 residues. The CDR3 spells CASSQVTGVVIPFEKLFF. The CDR3 nucleotides are TGTGCCAGCAGCCAAGTTACAGGGGTGGTAATCCCCTTTGAAAAACTGTTTTTT.

This sequence joins TRBV10-3 and TRBJ1-5; D is uncertain. V lost 3 bases and J 3 bases, leaving 9 bases between the germline ends. This CDR3 is built from 14 residues. Germline V gives CDR1 ENHRY, CDR2 SYGVKD. For the CDR3, the DNA is TGTGCCATCAGTGACCACGACTTCAATCAGCCCCAGCATTTT. Translated: CAISDHDFNQPQHF.

This chain's CDR3 is CASSQEAGAYEQYF. The CDR3 DNA reads as TGTGCCAGCAGCCAAGAGGCAGGGGCCTACGAGCAGTACTTC. J is TRBJ2-7 and V is TRBV4-2; tentative D call: TRBD1 (6 bases). V shed 0 bases and J shed 2 bases, with 8 bases lying between them. The CDR3 consists of 14 residues. The V gene's germline CDR1 is LGHNA and CDR2 YNFKEQ.

The J gene is TRBJ2-4, the V gene TRBV28, with 8 bases identical to TRBD1. V was pared by 3 bases and J by 5 bases, with 9 bases of the junction left unmatched. The V gene's germline CDR1 is MDHEN and CDR2 SYDVKM. CDR3 length equals 16 residues. The CDR3 nucleotides read TGTGCCAGCAGTTTTGTCCTTTTGACAGGGGAAAACATTCAGTACTTC. Translation: CASSFVLLTGENIQYF.

V usage is TRBV5-1 and J usage is TRBJ1-1; D uncertain. Trimming left V 5 bases short and J 1 base short, with 9 bases between. CDR3 length equals 13 residues. From germline, CDR1 is SGHRS and CDR2 YFSETQ. This CDR3 is CASSGQTNTEAFF. The CDR3 nucleotides read TGCGCCAGCAGTGGGCAGACGAACACTGAAGCTTTCTTT.

The chain employs TRBV24-1 and TRBJ2-1, with 7 bases identical to TRBD1. The V and J ends lost 3 bases and 1 base, in that order; junction bases with no gene match: 5. CDR3 length equals 16 residues. The germline CDR1 and CDR2 sequences are KGHDR and SFDVKD. This CDR3 is CATSDVDRASYNEQFF. As DNA, the CDR3 is TGTGCCACCAGTGATGTCGACAGGGCATCCTACAATGAGCAGTTCTTC.

The chain is built from TRBV19 and TRBJ1-4; the match to TRBD1 covers 7 bases. The CDR3 loop spans 15 amino acids. V lost 4 bases and J lost 3; bases outside the gene matches: 5. The germline CDR1 and CDR2 sequences are LNHDA and SQIVND (reference sequence). CDR3 bases: TGTGCCAGTAGTACAAAACAGGGGTCTAATGAAAAACTGTTTTTT. As protein: CASSTKQGSNEKLFF.

The chain joins TRBV15 to TRBJ2-1, with D tentatively TRBD1 (7 bases). The CDR3 is made up of 16 amino acids. Germline V gene data show CDR1 as LNHNV and CDR2 as YYDKDF (reference sequence). V lost 3 bases, J lost 1 base, and 13 bases lay in between. This CDR3 reads CATSSRGEISYNEQFF. The CDR3 region has the DNA TGTGCCACCAGCAGCAGGGGGGAGATATCCTACAATGAGCAGTTCTTC.

This rearrangement joins TRBV19 to TRBJ2-1; 8 nucleotides line up with TRBD1. V lost 7 bases and J lost 9; bases outside the gene matches: 8. CDR3 size: 13 residues. Germline CDR1 and CDR2: LNHDA and SQIVND (reference sequence). CDR3 coding DNA: TGTGCCAGTACCGCACAACAGGGGGGTGAGCAGTTCTTC. Translating gives CASTAQQGGEQFF.

V usage is TRBV5-8 and J usage is TRBJ1-3; TRBD1 agrees at 8 bases. The CDR3 loop spans 18 amino acids. The ends lost 1 base at V and 2 bases at J; junction bases unmatched: 11. Germline V gene data show CDR1 as SGHTS and CDR2 as YDEGEE. This chain's CDR3 is CASSLLQGALWAGNTIYF. The CDR3 DNA reads as TGTGCCAGCAGCTTGCTCCAGGGGGCCCTCTGGGCTGGAAACACCATATATTTT.

The V gene is TRBV6-5, the J gene TRBJ2-2; no clear D. The CDR3 covers 13 residues. V lost 8 bases, J lost 5 bases, and 12 bases lay in between. CDR1 and CDR2 from the germline V gene are MNHEY and SVGAGI. The CDR3 region has the DNA TGTGCCAGCGCAACAGTGTTAACCGGGGAGCTGTTTTTT. It encodes CASATVLTGELFF.

The chain joins TRBV13 to TRBJ1-6, with TRBD1 as a possible D gene (5 bases). Trimming took 2 bases from V and 0 from J, leaving 11 bases between them. The length of the CDR3 is 17 residues. Germline V gives CDR1 PRHDT, CDR2 FYEKMQ (reference sequence). The CDR3 nucleotides are TGTGCCAGCAGCTTATGGGGCTTCGGCTCCTATAATTCACCCCTCCACTTT. It translates to CASSLWGFGSYNSPLHF.

This clone was observed many times. The rearrangement joins TRBV12-5 to TRBJ1-4; TRBD1 aligns across 7 bases. The V gene's germline CDR1 is LGHNT and CDR2 FRNRAP. The ends lost 6 bases at V and 0 bases at J; junction bases unmatched: 13. The CDR3 spans 18 residues. DNA of the CDR3: TGTGCTAGTGGCCCACAGGGGTGCTCCCGAGCAACTAATGAAAAACTGTTTTTT. Translating it yields CASGPQGCSRATNEKLFF.

The V gene is TRBV19, the J gene TRBJ2-3; D gene ambiguous. The V gene lost 3 bases and the J gene lost 1 base, with 14 bases spanning the gap. The CDR3 extends over 16 amino acids. Germline V lookup: CDR1 LNHDA, CDR2 SQIVND (reference sequence). CDR3 in amino acids: CASSIDSAQGTDTQYF. CDR3 nucleotide sequence: TGTGCCAGTAGTATTGATTCAGCCCAGGGCACAGATACGCAGTATTTT. Complete variable domain (other parts from reference TRBV19 and TRBJ2-3): DGGITQSPKYLFRKEGQNVTLSCEQNLNHDAMYWYRQDPGQGLRLIYYSQIVNDFQKGDIAEGYSVSREKKESFPLTVTSAQKNPTAFYLCASSIDSAQGTDTQYFGPGTRLTVL.

The chain has TRBV12-3 or TRBV12-4 and TRBJ2-7; D call uncertain. The CDR3 is 12 amino acids. V was trimmed by 5 bases and J by 2 bases, leaving 7 bases between them. CDR3 in DNA: TGTGCCAGCAGTCCTAAACCCTACGAGCAGTACTTC. This gives the protein CASSPKPYEQYF.

This chain uses TRBV2 with TRBJ1-5, with 11 bases matching TRBD1. Germline trimming cut 6 bases from V and 7 bases from J; bases unmatched to any gene: 5. Germline-derived CDR1 and CDR2 are SNHLY and FYNNEI. This CDR3 contains 14 residues. The CDR3 is CASSGQGADQPQHF. The DNA for the CDR3 is TGTGCCAGCAGCGGACAGGGGGCTGACCAGCCCCAGCATTTT. Full variable domain (remainder filled in from reference TRBV2 and TRBJ1-5): EPEVTQTPSHQVTQMGQEVILRCVPISNHLYFYWYRQILGQKVEFLVSFYNNEISEKSEIFDDQFSVERPDGSNFTLKIRSTKLEDSAMYFCASSGQGADQPQHFGDGTRLSIL.

V is TRBV6-5 and J is TRBJ2-7; TRBD1 is a possible D gene (6 bases). CDR3 length: 12 amino acids. Germline V gene data show CDR1 as MNHEY and CDR2 as SVGAGI. Between the trimmed V and J ends, which lost 8 bases and 1 base, there was a span of 9 bases. CDR3: CASGDKSYEQYF. The CDR3 DNA sequence: TGTGCCAGCGGGGACAAATCCTACGAGCAGTACTTC.

This clone was seen once. J is TRBJ2-5 and V is TRBV7-9; D gene ambiguous. The CDR3 extends over 13 amino acids. Deletions cut 4 bases from V and 5 bases from J, with 11 bases between. Germline V gene lookup returns CDR1 SEHNR and CDR2 FQNEAQ (reference sequence). CDR3 in amino acids: CASSSVNGETQYF. CDR3 in DNA: TGTGCCAGCAGCTCCGTTAATGGCGAGACCCAGTACTTC. The variable domain in full, with the rest retrieved from reference TRBV7-9 and TRBJ2-5, is DTGVSQNPRHKITKRGQNVTFRCDPISEHNRLYWYRQTLGQGPEFLTYFQNEAQLEKSRLLSDRFSAERPKGSFSTLEIQRTEQGDSAMYLCASSSVNGETQYFGPGTRLLVL.

This clone was observed a few times. V and J are TRBV11-3 and TRBJ2-1; TRBD2 matches 8 bases. Trimming took 1 base from V and 2 from J; bases not matched to a gene: 1. The germline CDR1 and CDR2 sequences are SGHNT and YENEEA. The CDR3 consists of 15 residues. The CDR3 sequence: CASSLGTSTYNEQFF. CDR3 DNA sequence: TGTGCCAGCAGCTTAGGGACTAGCACCTACAATGAGCAGTTCTTC. Looking up the rest from reference TRBV11-3 and TRBJ2-1 gives the full variable domain: EAGVVQSPRYKIIEKKQPVAFWCNPISGHNTLYWYLQNLGQGPELLIRYENEEAVDDSQLPKDRFSAERLKGVDSTLKIQPAELGDSAVYLCASSLGTSTYNEQFFGPGTRLTVL.

The chain combines TRBV4-1 with TRBJ2-1; TRBD2 aligns across 12 bases. CDR1 and CDR2 (germline): MGHRA, YSYEKL. The CDR3 covers 15 residues. The V segment lost 5 bases and the J segment 8 bases; nucleotides outside the gene matches: 7. This CDR3 is CASSYSSGRGHEQFF. The CDR3 DNA reads as TGCGCCAGCAGCTACTCTAGCGGGAGGGGCCATGAGCAGTTCTTC.

Only a few counts were recorded for this clone. The chain is built from TRBV14 and TRBJ1-6; TRBD1 matches at 7 bases. CDR1 is SGHDN and CDR2 is FVKESK in the germline V gene. V shed 0 bases and J 5 bases; nucleotides not matched to a gene: 16. The CDR3 loop spans 20 amino acids. The CDR3 is CASSQDRVTDRSRNNSPLHF. The CDR3 DNA sequence: TGTGCCAGCAGCCAAGATCGGGTGACGGACAGGAGCCGAAATAATTCACCCCTCCACTTT.